Presented here are 28 T cell receptor beta chains from one specimen sequenced in a study of PD-1 blockade in classical Hodgkin lymphoma. Sequencing used immunoSEQ multiplex PCR; TCRdb keeps in-frame clones, though not all of them. The repertoire holds approximately 13,000 clones, 84% seen once, with more than 25% in the top ten. After autologous stem cell transplantation all patients relapsed, and prior brentuximab vedotin exposure differed between cohorts. The sequencing here drew on peripheral blood mononuclear cells (PBMCs), taken at baseline. These TCRs come from a human donor with classical Hodgkin lymphoma.

This chain uses TRBV6-5 with TRBJ1-5; D is uncertain. Trimming shortened V by 0 bases and J by 2 bases, and 11 bases separated the two germline ends. The CDR3 runs to 16 residues. Germline lookup yields CDR1 MNHEY and CDR2 SVGAGI. CDR3 loop: CASSYSAPGGNQPQHF. The CDR3 DNA reads as TGTGCCAGCAGTTACTCGGCCCCCGGGGGCAATCAGCCCCAGCATTTT.

The chain is built from TRBV6-6 and TRBJ2-1; TRBD2 matches 11 bases. J lost 4 bases, V lost 6 bases, and 8 bases had no gene match. In germline, CDR1 is MNHNY, CDR2 SVGAGI (reference sequence). This CDR3 spans 16 amino acids. CDR3: CASRSSGTSGYNEQFF. The CDR3 DNA follows: TGTGCCAGCAGAAGCTCCGGGACTAGCGGTTACAATGAGCAGTTCTTC.

V gene TRBV18 combines with J gene TRBJ1-2; 7 bases are a match to TRBD1. J was trimmed by 2 bases and V by 1 base; bases with no gene match: 1. The CDR3 length is 14 residues. The germline V gene has CDR1 KGHSH and CDR2 LQKENI. The CDR3 bases are TGTGCCAGCTCACCACAGGGGGCGAACTATGGCTACACCTTC. It specifies CASSPQGANYGYTF.

This clone was seen once. The V call is TRBV4-1, the J call TRBJ1-4, with D unclear. The length of the CDR3 is 10 residues. V was pared by 10 bases and J by 13 bases, with 13 bases between. Germline CDR1 is MGHRA and CDR2 is YSYEKL. CDR3 nucleotides: TGCGCCACTGGCCGGGAGCGACTGTTTTTT. Its translation is CATGRERLFF.

This chain uses TRBV7-8 with TRBJ2-2, with 11 nucleotides matching TRBD2. The germline V gene has CDR1 SGHVS and CDR2 FQNEAQ. The CDR3 is 16 amino acids. With 0 bases clipped from V and 4 bases from J, the junction kept 1 base outside the gene matches. In DNA form, the CDR3 reads TGTGCCAGCAGCTTAGCTAGCGGGGGGGGCACCGGGGAGCTGTTTTTT. Residues: CASSLASGGGTGELFF.

J is TRBJ1-1 and V is TRBV7-8, with D possibly being TRBD1 (5 bases). The ends were cut back, 1 base at V and 4 bases at J, with 16 bases in the middle. Per the germline V gene, CDR1 is SGHVS and CDR2 is FQNEAQ. CDR3 length: 16 residues. In nucleotides, the CDR3 is TGTGCCAGCAGCTTAGGTTACGGTAGGGGATCCACTGAAGCTTTCTTT. Encoded protein: CASSLGYGRGSTEAFF.

CDR3: CASSSPDKGFYEQYF. CDR3 coding DNA: TGTGCCAGCAGTTCCCCAGACAAGGGTTTCTACGAGCAGTACTTC. V gene TRBV28 combines with J gene TRBJ2-7; D gene uncertain. The CDR3 is 15 amino acids. Germline values: CDR1 MDHEN, CDR2 SYDVKM. Trimming took 4 bases from V and 3 from J, leaving 16 bases between them.

This clone turned up a few times. A junction end diverges from the germline sequence, so it may reflect a read error. The V gene is TRBV18, the J gene TRBJ1-1, with unresolved D. Per germline, CDR1 KGHSH and CDR2 LQKENI. This CDR3 is built from 12 residues. The CDR3 sequence: CASSELNTEAFF. CDR3 in DNA: TGTGCCAGCTCAGAACTGAATACTGAAGCTTTCTTT.

Concerning this clone: The junction departs from germline at one end; a sequencing error may be responsible. The chain uses TRBV7-7 and TRBJ2-7; possible D gene TRBD1, 6 bases. Germline values: CDR1 SSHAT, CDR2 FNYEAQ (reference sequence). The CDR3 consists of 13 residues. For the CDR3, the DNA is TGTGCTAGCAGCCCCGGCAGGGGACAAGAGCAGTACTTC. Translation gives CASSPGRGQEQYF.

The V gene is TRBV13, the J gene TRBJ2-3; no firm D call. V was cut by 0 bases and J by 6 bases, with 7 bases left in between. This CDR3 is built from 13 residues. From germline, CDR1 is PRHDT and CDR2 FYEKMQ (reference sequence). As DNA, the CDR3 is TGTGCCAGCAGCTTAGGGGTTAAGGATACGCAGTATTTT. Translation gives CASSLGVKDTQYF.

CDR3 protein: CASSFSPSGGPPGNEQFF. The DNA of the CDR3 is TGCGCCAGCAGCTTTTCCCCTAGCGGGGGGCCCCCTGGAAATGAGCAGTTCTTC. The gene calls are TRBV5-1 and TRBJ2-1; 11 bases fit TRBD2. The V gene's germline CDR1 is SGHRS and CDR2 YFSETQ. V was clipped by 2 bases and J by 7 bases; unmatched bases: 14. The CDR3 totals 18 residues.

Concerning this clone: One end of the junction fails to match germline, which may point to a read error. The V call is TRBV2, the J call TRBJ1-5; TRBD1 might be the D (5 bases). Germline V gene data show CDR1 as SNHLY and CDR2 as FYNNEI. CDR3 size: 14 residues. CDR3 in DNA: TGTGCCGGCAGGCCCGGGACTAGCAATCAGCCCCAGCATTTT. Amino acid sequence: CAGRPGTSNQPQHF.

This rearrangement joins TRBV19 to TRBJ2-2; D might be TRBD1 (5 bases). Germline V gene data show CDR1 as LNHDA and CDR2 as SQIVND (reference sequence). The CDR3 contains 14 residues. Trimming took off 8 bases at V and 3 bases at J, with 13 bases between the two ends. The CDR3 sequence: CASRRAGYTGELFF. CDR3 nucleotides: TGTGCCAGTCGACGGGCAGGGTACACCGGGGAGCTGTTTTTT. The full variable domain, completed using reference TRBV19 and TRBJ2-2, is DGGITQSPKYLFRKEGQNVTLSCEQNLNHDAMYWYRQDPGQGLRLIYYSQIVNDFQKGDIAEGYSVSREKKESFPLTVTSAQKNPTAFYLCASRRAGYTGELFFGEGSRLTVL.

This clone appeared a single time. The rearrangement links TRBV4-2 to TRBJ2-7, with TRBD1 matching over 9 bases. CDR3 length equals 15 residues. Losses at the gene ends were 2 bases for V and 2 bases for J; bases not matched to a gene: 4. Germline V gene lookup returns CDR1 LGHNA and CDR2 YNFKEQ. As DNA, the CDR3 is TGTGCCAGCAGCCAAACGGACAGGGGTCCCTACGAGCAGTACTTC. Translating it yields CASSQTDRGPYEQYF.

In this sample, this clone turned up a few times. The chain has TRBV7-9 and TRBJ1-2; TRBD1 matches at 10 bases. V was pared by 8 bases and J by 5 bases, with 11 bases of the junction left unmatched. The germline gives CDR1 SEHNR, CDR2 FQNEAQ (reference sequence). The CDR3 is 15 amino acids. This CDR3 reads CASGRDRGSYYGYTF. CDR3 coding DNA: TGTGCCAGCGGCCGGGACAGGGGCTCTTATTATGGCTACACCTTC.

The sample holds a few counts of this clone. This chain uses TRBV14 with TRBJ2-5; tentative D call: TRBD2 (6 bases). Between the trimmed V and J ends, which lost 4 bases and 0 bases, there was a span of 15 bases. This CDR3 is 16 amino acids long. Germline assignment: CDR1 SGHDN and CDR2 FVKESK. Here the CDR3 reads CASSPSGLSYQETQYF. The CDR3 DNA reads as TGTGCCAGCAGCCCCTCGGGACTCTCGTACCAAGAGACCCAGTACTTC.

The chain is built from TRBV5-4 and TRBJ1-2, with D perhaps TRBD1 (6 bases). There are 15 residues in the CDR3. The V gene's germline CDR1 is SGHNT and CDR2 YYREEE (reference sequence). Trimming shortened V by 6 bases and J by 5 bases, and 20 bases separated the two germline ends. DNA of the CDR3: TGTGCCAGCAAAACTACTCCGGGACAAGAATATGGCTACACCTTC. Translated: CASKTTPGQEYGYTF.

The chain uses TRBV12-5 and TRBJ2-1; TRBD1 matches at 10 bases. The CDR3 loop spans 15 amino acids. V lost 7 bases to trimming and J lost 6 bases; unmatched junction nucleotides: 9. Germline values: CDR1 LGHNT, CDR2 FRNRAP. In nucleotides, the CDR3 is TGTGCTAGTGCTTCGGGACAGGGGCTCTCCAATGAGCAGTTCTTC. As protein: CASASGQGLSNEQFF.

This clone was detected once. The V and J genes are TRBV2 and TRBJ2-3; the match to TRBD1 covers 8 bases. From germline, CDR1 is SNHLY and CDR2 FYNNEI. Trimming cost V 6 bases and J 6 bases; bases outside gene matches: 8. The CDR3 spans 14 residues. CDR3 amino acids: CASRVDRAPDTQYF. In nucleotides, the CDR3 is TGTGCCAGCAGGGTGGACAGGGCCCCGGATACGCAGTATTTT. Based on the CDR3 plus reference TRBV2 and TRBJ2-3, the full variable domain is EPEVTQTPSHQVTQMGQEVILRCVPISNHLYFYWYRQILGQKVEFLVSFYNNEISEKSEIFDDQFSVERPDGSNFTLKIRSTKLEDSAMYFCASRVDRAPDTQYFGPGTRLTVL.

The genes are TRBV6-1 and TRBJ1-1; 7 bases match TRBD1. CDR1 MNHNS and CDR2 SASEGT come from the germline V gene. The junction had 5 bases not matched to a gene; V was cut back by 5 bases and J by 11 bases. The CDR3 runs to 11 residues. CDR3 coding DNA: TGTGCCAGCAGTAGACAGGGATTGGCTTTCTTT. It specifies CASSRQGLAFF.

The chain joins TRBV28 to TRBJ2-7; the match to TRBD1 covers 10 bases. Per the germline V gene, CDR1 is MDHEN and CDR2 is SYDVKM. CDR3 length: 13 residues. The ends lost 10 bases at V and 3 bases at J; junction bases unmatched: 6. CDR3 coding DNA: TGTGCCACTCGCCGGGACAGGGGCTACGAGCAGTACTTC. Its protein product is CATRRDRGYEQYF.

The CDR3 DNA is TGTGCCAGCAGCCGTAGCGGGGACGGCGCCAACTTAAGGTCGTCGGAAAGGTCGTACTATGGCTACACCTTC. Its translation: CASSRSGDGANLRSSERSYYGYTF. The chain is built from TRBV14 and TRBJ1-2; D possibly corresponds to TRBD1 (5 bases). With 4 bases removed from V and 3 bases from J, the gap between germline ends came to 42 bases. Germline CDR1 is SGHDN and CDR2 is FVKESK. The CDR3 totals 24 residues. The full variable domain, with the rest looked up from reference TRBV14 and TRBJ1-2, is EAGVTQFPSHSVIEKGQTVTLRCDPISGHDNLYWYRRVMGKEIKFLLHFVKESKQDESGMPNNRFLAERTGGTYSTLKVQPAELEDSGVYFCASSRSGDGANLRSSERSYYGYTFGSGTRLTVV.

This clone was seen a handful of times. The rearrangement joins TRBV7-2 to TRBJ1-1; a weak D match, TRBD1 (5 bases). V was clipped by 1 base and J by 1 base, with 10 bases between them. The CDR3 runs 15 residues. Germline assignment: CDR1 SGHTA and CDR2 FQGNSA. CDR3 nucleotide sequence: TGTGCCAGCAGCTTAGTAAGGGGCAGGAACACTGAAGCTTTCTTT. Its translation is CASSLVRGRNTEAFF.

The chain uses TRBV28 and TRBJ2-7, with D perhaps TRBD1 or TRBD2 (5 bases each). This CDR3 is built from 11 residues. The germline V and J ends were trimmed by 5 bases and 10 bases, with 12 bases remaining between them. The germline gives CDR1 MDHEN, CDR2 SYDVKM. The CDR3 reads CASSRGTLQYF. The CDR3 DNA sequence: TGTGCCAGCAGTAGAGGGACCCTCCAGTACTTC. Looking up the rest from reference TRBV28 and TRBJ2-7 gives the full variable domain: DVKVTQSSRYLVKRTGEKVFLECVQDMDHENMFWYRQDPGLGLRLIYFSYDVKMKEKGDIPEGYSVSREKKERFSLILESASTNQTSMYLCASSRGTLQYFGPGTRLTVT.

The CDR3 region is CASSRHGGSGTEAFF. CDR3 nucleotide sequence: TGTGCCAGCAGTCGCCATGGAGGAAGTGGCACTGAAGCTTTCTTT. This chain links TRBV28 with TRBJ1-1; no firm D call. Deletions cut 5 bases from V and 4 bases from J, with 17 bases between. The CDR3 loop spans 15 amino acids. Germline loops: CDR1 MDHEN, CDR2 SYDVKM.

The chain recombines TRBV6-1 with TRBJ2-1; D remains unclear. Germline V gene data show CDR1 as MNHNS and CDR2 as SASEGT. This CDR3 is built from 12 residues. The V end was cut by 6 bases, the J end by 6 bases, with 9 bases between. The CDR3 DNA follows: TGTGCCAGCAGCGTAGACTTCAATGAGCAGTTCTTC. This sequence encodes CASSVDFNEQFF.

The chain uses TRBV11-1 and TRBJ2-5; 12 bases match TRBD1. CDR1 is SGHAT and CDR2 is FQDESV in the germline V gene (reference sequence). V lost 6 bases, J lost 5 bases, and 13 bases stayed unmatched. The CDR3 is 17 amino acids. The CDR3 here is CASRRKPGQGAQETQYF. The CDR3 coding sequence is TGTGCCAGCAGGCGTAAACCGGGACAGGGGGCGCAGGAGACCCAGTACTTC.

The chain joins TRBV7-8 to TRBJ2-5; perhaps TRBD2 as D (6 bases). V lost 5 bases and J 5 bases, leaving 12 bases between the germline ends. Looked up from germline, CDR1 is SGHVS and CDR2 is FQNEAQ. This CDR3 is built from 13 residues. CDR3: CASSIRDFETQYF. The CDR3 nucleotides read TGTGCCAGCAGCATCCGGGACTTTGAGACCCAGTACTTC.